Each of the 10 T cell receptor beta chains below was sequenced from the same sample in a study of shared clonotypes between healthy human individuals. The repertoire was sequenced with immunoSEQ multiplex PCR; TCRdb's copy has only in-frame clones and lacks some. The sample lists roughly 660,000 clones; about 90% were seen once. The sequencing input was memory CD8+ T cells from PBMCs. Subset here: CD45RO+ cells pooled with CCR7-negative TemRA cells. The source of these receptors is a man between 18 and 35 years old in good health. Some clones in this sample may be carry-over from other donors' samples.

The chain combines TRBV27 with TRBJ2-1; TRBD2 aligns across 12 bases. The CDR3 loop spans 15 amino acids. Per germline, CDR1 MNHEY and CDR2 SMNVEV (reference sequence). V lost 7 bases to trimming and J lost 6 bases; unmatched junction nucleotides: 7. CDR3 nucleotides: TGTGCCAGCAAGCGACTAGCGGGAGTAATCAATGAGCAGTTCTTC. Its protein is CASKRLAGVINEQFF.

This clone has only a few counts. This sequence joins TRBV6-5 and TRBJ2-2; 9 bases agree with TRBD1. There are 15 residues in the CDR3. V lost 7 bases, J lost 1 base, and 4 bases stayed unmatched. Germline V CDR1 and CDR2: MNHEY, SVGAGI. CDR3 loop: CASTDRGKNTGELFF. The CDR3 DNA sequence: TGTGCCAGCACCGACAGGGGGAAGAACACCGGGGAGCTGTTTTTT.

The chain employs TRBV9 and TRBJ1-3; 7 bases line up with TRBD1. V dropped 2 bases and J dropped 3; count of bases not matched to a gene: 11. The CDR3 has 17 residues. Germline V gene lookup returns CDR1 SGDLS and CDR2 YYNGEE. The CDR3: CASSVRDSPSYGNTIYF. The CDR3 region has the DNA TGTGCCAGCAGCGTCCGGGACAGCCCGTCTTATGGAAACACCATATATTTT.

The V gene is TRBV19, the J gene TRBJ2-1; the match to TRBD2 covers 8 bases. This CDR3 has 15 residues. Germline V gene sequence: CDR1 LNHDA, CDR2 SQIVND (reference sequence). After removal of 5 bases from V and 4 bases from J, the junction contained 7 bases not matched to a gene. The CDR3 DNA is TGTGCCAGTAGTCTGAGCGGGAGTGGGTACAATGAGCAGTTCTTC. This translates into CASSLSGSGYNEQFF.

The V gene is TRBV9, the J gene TRBJ1-2; D perhaps matches TRBD1 (6 bases). Germline-derived CDR1 and CDR2 are SGDLS and YYNGEE. The V gene lost 0 bases and the J gene lost 4 bases, with 16 bases spanning the gap. The CDR3 loop spans 16 amino acids. CDR3 region: CASSVVLDSFSYGYTF. The CDR3, as DNA: TGTGCCAGCAGCGTAGTACTGGACAGCTTTTCCTATGGCTACACCTTC. The full variable domain, in which reference TRBV9 and TRBJ1-2 provide the parts outside the CDR3, is DSGVTQTPKHLITATGQRVTLRCSPRSGDLSVYWYQQSLDQGLQFLIQYYNGEERAKGNILERFSAQQFPDLHSELNLSSLELGDSALYFCASSVVLDSFSYGYTFGSGTRLTVV.

As regards this clone: Other DNA sequences in this specimen translate into the identical CDR3. The chain carries TRBV5-1 and TRBJ2-1, with D hard to call. This CDR3 is 12 amino acids long. The germline V gene encodes CDR1 SGHRS and CDR2 YFSETQ. V dropped 0 bases and J dropped 7 bases, with 5 bases sitting between them. CDR3 DNA: TGCGCCAGCAGCTTGGGTGGAAATGAGCAGTTCTTC. Translating gives CASSLGGNEQFF. The whole variable domain, remainder taken from reference TRBV5-1 and TRBJ2-1, is KAGVTQTPRYLIKTRGQQVTLSCSPISGHRSVSWYQQTPGQGLQFLFEYFSETQRNKGNFPGRFSGRQFSNSRSEMNVSTLELGDSALYLCASSLGGNEQFFGPGTRLTVL.

V usage is TRBV4-3 and J usage is TRBJ2-1; either TRBD1 or TRBD2 may supply D (5 bases each). The CDR3 is made up of 16 amino acids. Germline V gene sequence: CDR1 LGHNA, CDR2 YSLEER. Trimming removed 3 bases at V and 7 bases at J, with 19 bases between. CDR3 nucleotide sequence: TGCGCCAGCAGCCAGGCATCCGGGACGCACATGAATGAGCAGTTCTTC. This encodes CASSQASGTHMNEQFF.

V gene TRBV7-3 combines with J gene TRBJ2-7, with D unclear. The V end lost 5 bases, the J end lost 3 bases, and 17 bases lay between the germline ends. CDR1 and CDR2 (germline): SGHTA, FQGTGA. The CDR3 covers 15 residues. In nucleotides, the CDR3 is TGTGCCAGCAGCCCAAACCCCCGTGCTATCTACGAGCAGTACTTC. Translation gives CASSPNPRAIYEQYF.

The rearrangement joins TRBV7-3 to TRBJ2-7; possibly TRBD1 for D (5 bases). V was trimmed by 2 bases and J by 2 bases, leaving 7 bases between them. The CDR3 contains 13 residues. Germline-derived CDR1 and CDR2 are SGHTA and FQGTGA. The CDR3 sequence is CASSLGATYEQYF. The CDR3 DNA reads TGTGCCAGCAGCTTAGGGGCAACCTACGAGCAGTACTTC.

The chain combines TRBV28 with TRBJ1-2; tentatively, D is TRBD1 (5 bases). The CDR3 runs 16 residues. With 5 bases removed from V and 5 bases from J, the gap between germline ends came to 21 bases. Per the germline V gene, CDR1 is MDHEN and CDR2 is SYDVKM. This CDR3 is CASSHLRVGAFYGYTF. The CDR3 nucleotides read TGTGCCAGCAGTCACCTCAGGGTGGGTGCCTTTTATGGCTACACCTTC.